These 8 T cell receptor beta chains came from one sample sequenced in a study of blood T cell repertoires in COVID-19. TCRdb's table, derived via immunoSEQ multiplex PCR, lists solely in-frame clones and lacks some. The sample lists around 23,000 clones, over 75% occurring once. The material sequenced was peripheral blood. Receptors were obtained from a man aged 50 or older with active COVID-19.

J is TRBJ2-2 and V is TRBV18; D remains ambiguous. Trimming removed 2 bases at V and 4 bases at J, with 11 bases between. This CDR3 region has 15 residues. Germline CDR1 reads KGHSH; CDR2 reads LQKENI. The CDR3 spells CASSPMNVVTGELFF. The CDR3 nucleotides read TGTGCCAGCTCACCAATGAATGTAGTCACCGGGGAGCTGTTTTTT. Full variable domain (rest looked up from reference TRBV18 and TRBJ2-2): NAGVMQNPRHLVRRRGQEARLRCSPMKGHSHVYWYRQLPEEGLKFMVYLQKENIIDESGMPKERFSAEFPKEGPSILRIQQVVRGDSAAYFCASSPMNVVTGELFFGEGSRLTVL.

V usage is TRBV5-6 and J usage is TRBJ2-1; D is ambiguous. Germline CDR1 SGHDT, CDR2 YYEEEE. Trimming stripped 3 bases from V and 8 bases from J, with 9 bases between. This CDR3 comprises 12 residues. CDR3 nucleotide sequence: TGTGCCAGCAGCTGGGCCCCCTATGAGCAGTTCTTC. Protein product: CASSWAPYEQFF.

The chain carries TRBV3-1 (or the pseudogene TRBV3-2) and TRBJ2-5; TRBD2 aligns across 14 bases. V lost 4 bases to trimming and J lost 2 bases; unmatched junction nucleotides: 3. Germline-derived CDR1 and CDR2 are LGHDT and YNNKEL (reference sequence). This CDR3 spans 16 amino acids. Written as DNA, the CDR3 is TGTGCCAGCAGCCTCGGACTAGCGGGGGGACAAGAGACCCAGTACTTC. Its translation: CASSLGLAGGQETQYF.

V is TRBV2 and J is TRBJ2-7; D is perhaps TRBD2 (5 bases). The CDR3 is 13 amino acids. Germline CDR1 SNHLY, CDR2 FYNNEI. Trimming left V 8 bases short and J 0 bases short, with 11 bases between. The CDR3 DNA reads TGTGCCAGCCAGGCCGGGGACTCCTACGAGCAGTACTTC. It translates to CASQAGDSYEQYF.

The genes are TRBV19 and TRBJ2-1, with TRBD1 matching over 7 bases. V lost 0 bases, J lost 6 bases, and 8 bases stayed unmatched. Per the germline V gene, CDR1 is LNHDA and CDR2 is SQIVND (reference sequence). CDR3 length: 16 amino acids. The CDR3, as DNA: TGTGCCAGTAGTATAGAAAAGGGGGCCACCCTCAATGAGCAGTTCTTC. Translation: CASSIEKGATLNEQFF.

The chain carries TRBV5-5 and TRBJ2-7; D is perhaps TRBD2 (5 bases). CDR3 length: 15 amino acids. Germline CDR1 and CDR2: SGHKS and YYEKEE (reference sequence). Trimming took off 0 bases at V and 3 bases at J, with 13 bases between the two ends. Written as DNA, the CDR3 is TGTGCCAGCAGCTTGGATTCTAGGGAGAGCTACGAGCAGTACTTC. It translates to CASSLDSRESYEQYF.

This clone was recorded only once. The CDR3 DNA reads as TGTGCCAGTAGGGCACAGCCGCAAGGTCAGCCCCAGCATTTT. Its protein is CASRAQPQGQPQHF. V is TRBV19 and J is TRBJ1-5; no clear D. Trimming left V 6 bases short and J 6 bases short, with 15 bases between. Germline assignment: CDR1 LNHDA and CDR2 SQIVND (reference sequence). This CDR3 spans 14 amino acids. Based on the CDR3 plus reference TRBV19 and TRBJ1-5, the full variable domain is DGGITQSPKYLFRKEGQNVTLSCEQNLNHDAMYWYRQDPGQGLRLIYYSQIVNDFQKGDIAEGYSVSREKKESFPLTVTSAQKNPTAFYLCASRAQPQGQPQHFGDGTRLSIL.

In its sample, this clone was seen a few times. The chain employs TRBV19 and TRBJ2-1; tentative D call: TRBD1 (8 bases). Trimming shortened V by 5 bases and J by 3 bases, and 17 bases separated the two germline ends. This CDR3 is 16 amino acids long. Germline CDR1 LNHDA, CDR2 SQIVND (reference sequence). The DNA for the CDR3 is TGTGCCAGTAGTGGACGGACAGGGAGGGGCTACAATGAGCAGTTCTTC. Translated: CASSGRTGRGYNEQFF.